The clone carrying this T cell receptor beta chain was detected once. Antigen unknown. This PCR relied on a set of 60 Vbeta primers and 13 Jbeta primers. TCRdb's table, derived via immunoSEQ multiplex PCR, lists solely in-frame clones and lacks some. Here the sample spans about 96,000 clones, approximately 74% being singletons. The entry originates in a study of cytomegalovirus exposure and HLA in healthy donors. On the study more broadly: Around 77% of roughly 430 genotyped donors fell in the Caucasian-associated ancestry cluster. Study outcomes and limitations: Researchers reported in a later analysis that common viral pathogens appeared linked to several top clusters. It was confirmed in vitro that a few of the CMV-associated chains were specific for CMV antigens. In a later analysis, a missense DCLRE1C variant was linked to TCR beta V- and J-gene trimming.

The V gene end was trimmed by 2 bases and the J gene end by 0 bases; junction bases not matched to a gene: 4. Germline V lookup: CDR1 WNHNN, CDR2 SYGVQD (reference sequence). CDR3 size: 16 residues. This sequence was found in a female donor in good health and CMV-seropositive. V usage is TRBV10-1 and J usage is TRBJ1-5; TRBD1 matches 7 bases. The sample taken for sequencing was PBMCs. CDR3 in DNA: TGCGCCAGCAGTGAGCCGCAGGGGGATAGCAATCAGCCCCAGCATTTT. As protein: CASSEPQGDSNQPQHF.